This T cell receptor beta chain was found in a study of human T cells and chemical hapten exposure. Study-wide background: Patch tests put 0.01% DPC on the upper back, and the results were checked at 6 days.

Study conclusions and caveats: Expanded TCRs showed more large CDR3 clusters than pre-sensitization or healthy control sets.

As regards this clonotype: The antigen remains unidentified.

As to time point: pre-sensitization, week 0. Treatment denoted: therapeutic diphenylcyclopropenone sensitization with weekly scalp DPC. Unique molecular identifiers were affixed to discrete cDNA molecules within the library. TCRdb independently ran MiXCR on the RACE reads; one entry per CDR3 protein. The repertoire holds 250,000 or so distinct CDR3 sequences, with roughly 8% as singletons. This clonotype originated in a man aged 18 to 29 with alopecia areata. Some clones in this sample may be carry-over from other donors' samples. Sequenced material: whole blood, taken in connection with sensitization to the hapten diphenylcyclopropenone (DPC).

CDR3 residues: CASSLQLYYEQYV. CDR3 bases: TGTGCCAGCAGTTTACAGCTTTACTACGAGCAGTACGTC. The chain is built from TRBV6-2 or TRBV6-3 and TRBJ2-7; D call uncertain. V was clipped by 4 bases and J by 3 bases, with 10 bases between them. Germline assignment: CDR1 MNHEY and CDR2 SVGEGT. This CDR3 contains 13 residues.